This T cell receptor (beta chain) was captured in a study of cytomegalovirus exposure and HLA in healthy donors. In the case of this clone: The antigen remains undetermined.

There are 15 residues in the CDR3. Trimming cost V 3 bases and J 0 bases, with 9 bases left between them. Germline CDR1 is LNHDA and CDR2 is SQIVND (reference sequence). It was with 60 Vbeta and 13 Jbeta primers that the PCR ran. The authors' processing: Later, tens of millions of unique TCR beta chains were counted in an analysis, and some 9.9 million of them were shared. Generated by immunoSEQ multiplex PCR, the TCRdb table keeps only in-frame clones and is missing some. That table gives V, J and clone size, and the DNA gave D and trimming. The data contain about 130,000 clones, more than 65% of them singletons. Study results and limitations: Cytomegalovirus status, reportedly, was diagnosed with high specificity and sensitivity by the classifier. The CMV antigen specificity of a few CMV-associated chains was confirmed through in vitro analysis. Reports indicate that TCR beta sequences accurately predicted the HLA-A and HLA-B alleles of most subjects.

Sequencing was done on a sample of PBMCs. J is TRBJ1-3 and V is TRBV19; D not certain. The clonotype comes from a woman in her 40s in good health and CMV-seropositive. In DNA, the CDR3 is TGTGCCAGTAGTATTACACCTTCCTCTGGAAACACCATATATTTT. Residues: CASSITPSSGNTIYF.